Reported below is one T cell receptor beta chain. What it binds is unknown. This could be a read error, since a much larger clone is one nucleotide away. They got blood RNA out of unsorted whole blood and also pulled out germline DNA. Chronic HBV infection, which was untreated, was present in the patients. This specimen comes from a study of tumor-infiltrating lymphocytes in primary liver carcinoma. Starting from roughly 0.5 ug of total RNA, TCR beta cDNA was produced with a primer in the constant region. ARM-PCR, slightly modified, supplied the TCR beta libraries through three nested multiplex PCR rounds. Rounds one and two of PCR, each of 10 cycles, were primed with TRBV1-TRBV30 forward primers and a C-beta reverse primer. TCRdb itself ran the multiplex PCR reads through MiXCR, one entry per CDR3 protein. This sample has about 330,000 distinct CDR3 sequences, with less than 65% found just once. The CDR3 is 13 residues long. Germline lookup yields CDR1 MGHRA and CDR2 YSYEKL.

Study results and caveats: Researchers found tumor-adjacent and tumor-blood pairs overlapped less than tumor region pairs. Relative to blood, tumors carried a significantly larger fraction of the repertoire in their top 250 clones (p = 0.039).

This rearrangement joins TRBV4-1 to TRBJ2-1, with 7 bases lining up with TRBD2. Sequencing was done on a sample of peripheral blood. The origin of this receptor is a man aged 40-55 years with primary liver carcinoma and hepatitis B virus infection. The CDR3 DNA reads as TGCGCCATCAGCCGATATAGCGGGAATGAGCAGTTCTTC. Protein product: CAISRYSGNEQFF.